This T cell receptor beta chain was identified in a study of cytotoxic CD8 clonotypes in ibrutinib-treated CLL. Overall study: Results showed roughly 25 partial and 2 complete responses; following median around 73 months, approximately 14 remained remitted, approximately twelve advanced. Averaging across samples gave about 240,000 productive templates and fewer than 100,000 productive rearrangements.

The CDR3 loop spans 12 amino acids. Trimming removed 2 bases at V and 11 bases at J, with 12 bases between. Per germline, CDR1 MGHDK and CDR2 SYGVNS. This clone was found a few times. Produced via immunoSEQ multiplex PCR; TCRdb's table is partial and in-frame only. This table holds about 45,000 clones, around 70% found once. The chain couples TRBV25-1 to TRBJ1-1, with D tentatively TRBD1 (5 bases). This receptor was taken from a human donor with chronic lymphocytic leukemia. The sample here was PBMCs, taken after 12 months of ibrutinib treatment. The CDR3 loop is CASSELGGAAFF. For the CDR3, the DNA is TGTGCCAGCAGTGAACTGGGGGGTGCGGCTTTCTTT.